The rows below give T cell receptor beta chains drawn from one sample of a study of molecular identifiers for immune sequencing clone quantification. TCRdb reprocessed the PCR reads via MiXCR and lists one record per CDR3 protein. The sample records nearly 650,000 distinct CDR3 sequences, about 25% being singletons. The source material was naive CD8+ T cells from blood, with Jurkat cell RNA spiked in. The receptors derive from a human donor in good health. Some libraries in this study had Jurkat cell RNA spiked in. Each CDR3 is given with its conserved first and last residue. The D gene is left open where the match is weak. Only part of the rows carry a size: once, few, many, or a class if the clone is expanded.

size,V,J,D,length,CDR3,DNA
few,TRBV6-1,TRBJ2-2,TRBD2,16,CASSSPGLANTGELFF,TGTGCCAGCAGTAGTCCGGGACTAGCGAACACCGGGGAGCTGTTTTTT
NA,TRBV11-2,TRBJ1-1,NA,12,CASSPFVAEAFF,TGTGCCAGCAGCCCGTTTGTCGCTGAAGCTTTCTTT
many,TRBV7-6,TRBJ2-7,TRBD1,14,CASSSRTGQDEQYF,TGTGCCAGCAGCTCTAGGACAGGGCAGGACGAGCAGTACTTC
NA,TRBV4-3,TRBJ2-7,NA,16,CASSQSGRAGPYEQYF,TGCGCCAGCAGCCAATCTGGAAGGGCGGGCCCTTACGAGCAGTACTTC
many,TRBV4-3,TRBJ2-7,TRBD1,15,CASSQAPGQGYEQYF,TGCGCCAGCAGCCAAGCTCCCGGACAGGGCTACGAGCAGTACTTC
few,TRBV6-5,TRBJ2-7,NA,13,CASSSDNHYEQYF,TGTGCCAGCAGTTCGGACAACCACTACGAGCAGTACTTC
few,TRBV27,TRBJ1-5,TRBD1,16,CASSLSPGGGNQPQHF,TGTGCCAGCAGTTTATCCCCAGGGGGGGGAAATCAGCCCCAGCATTTT
many,TRBV7-9,TRBJ2-7,TRBD2,15,CASSSSSGRALEQYF,TGTGCCAGCAGTTCCTCTAGCGGGAGGGCCCTCGAGCAGTACTTC
NA,TRBV6-5,TRBJ1-1,NA,14,CASSYSVDGREAFF,TGTGCCAGCAGTTACTCTGTGGATGGGAGAGAGGCTTTCTTT
NA,TRBV27,TRBJ2-2,NA,11,CASRNTGEQFF,TGTGCCAGCAGGAACACCGGGGAGCAGTTTTTT
few,TRBV7-9,TRBJ2-1,TRBD2,16,CASSFTGTRTSNEQFF,TGTGCCAGCAGCTTCACCGGGACTAGAACCTCGAATGAGCAGTTCTTC
many,TRBV19,TRBJ2-3,TRBD2,17,CASSKWTSGGIEDTQYF,TGTGCCAGTAGTAAATGGACTAGCGGGGGGATAGAAGATACGCAGTATTTT
NA,TRBV3-1,TRBJ2-7,NA,18,CASSPTTAPTRSSYEQYF,TGTGCCAGCAGCCCGACGACGGCCCCCACGAGGAGCTCCTACGAGCAGTACTTC
few,TRBV11-3,TRBJ2-5,NA,13,CASRSTETGTQYF,TGTGCCAGCAGGTCGACGGAGACCGGGACCCAGTACTTC
few,TRBV11-2,TRBJ1-1,TRBD1,15,CASSLYVTGGLEAFF,TGTGCCAGCAGCTTATATGTAACAGGGGGCTTGGAAGCTTTCTTT
many,TRBV7-9,TRBJ1-1,NA,12,CASSFPSTEAFF,TGTGCCAGCAGCTTCCCCAGCACTGAAGCTTTCTTT
NA,TRBV6-2/TRBV6-3,TRBJ2-7,NA,15,CASSPRGGQAYEQYF,TGTGCCAGCAGTCCCCGCGGGGGACAGGCCTACGAGCAGTACTTC
many,TRBV7-3,TRBJ2-3,NA,13,CASSLQVPDTQYF,TGTGCCAGCAGCTTACAGGTTCCAGATACGCAGTATTTT
few,TRBV27,TRBJ1-3,NA,14,CASSLIASGNTIYF,TGTGCCAGCAGTTTAATAGCATCTGGAAACACCATATATTTT
few,TRBV6-5,TRBJ2-7,NA,14,CASRELDTSYEQYF,TGTGCCAGCAGGGAACTGGACACCTCCTACGAGCAGTACTTC